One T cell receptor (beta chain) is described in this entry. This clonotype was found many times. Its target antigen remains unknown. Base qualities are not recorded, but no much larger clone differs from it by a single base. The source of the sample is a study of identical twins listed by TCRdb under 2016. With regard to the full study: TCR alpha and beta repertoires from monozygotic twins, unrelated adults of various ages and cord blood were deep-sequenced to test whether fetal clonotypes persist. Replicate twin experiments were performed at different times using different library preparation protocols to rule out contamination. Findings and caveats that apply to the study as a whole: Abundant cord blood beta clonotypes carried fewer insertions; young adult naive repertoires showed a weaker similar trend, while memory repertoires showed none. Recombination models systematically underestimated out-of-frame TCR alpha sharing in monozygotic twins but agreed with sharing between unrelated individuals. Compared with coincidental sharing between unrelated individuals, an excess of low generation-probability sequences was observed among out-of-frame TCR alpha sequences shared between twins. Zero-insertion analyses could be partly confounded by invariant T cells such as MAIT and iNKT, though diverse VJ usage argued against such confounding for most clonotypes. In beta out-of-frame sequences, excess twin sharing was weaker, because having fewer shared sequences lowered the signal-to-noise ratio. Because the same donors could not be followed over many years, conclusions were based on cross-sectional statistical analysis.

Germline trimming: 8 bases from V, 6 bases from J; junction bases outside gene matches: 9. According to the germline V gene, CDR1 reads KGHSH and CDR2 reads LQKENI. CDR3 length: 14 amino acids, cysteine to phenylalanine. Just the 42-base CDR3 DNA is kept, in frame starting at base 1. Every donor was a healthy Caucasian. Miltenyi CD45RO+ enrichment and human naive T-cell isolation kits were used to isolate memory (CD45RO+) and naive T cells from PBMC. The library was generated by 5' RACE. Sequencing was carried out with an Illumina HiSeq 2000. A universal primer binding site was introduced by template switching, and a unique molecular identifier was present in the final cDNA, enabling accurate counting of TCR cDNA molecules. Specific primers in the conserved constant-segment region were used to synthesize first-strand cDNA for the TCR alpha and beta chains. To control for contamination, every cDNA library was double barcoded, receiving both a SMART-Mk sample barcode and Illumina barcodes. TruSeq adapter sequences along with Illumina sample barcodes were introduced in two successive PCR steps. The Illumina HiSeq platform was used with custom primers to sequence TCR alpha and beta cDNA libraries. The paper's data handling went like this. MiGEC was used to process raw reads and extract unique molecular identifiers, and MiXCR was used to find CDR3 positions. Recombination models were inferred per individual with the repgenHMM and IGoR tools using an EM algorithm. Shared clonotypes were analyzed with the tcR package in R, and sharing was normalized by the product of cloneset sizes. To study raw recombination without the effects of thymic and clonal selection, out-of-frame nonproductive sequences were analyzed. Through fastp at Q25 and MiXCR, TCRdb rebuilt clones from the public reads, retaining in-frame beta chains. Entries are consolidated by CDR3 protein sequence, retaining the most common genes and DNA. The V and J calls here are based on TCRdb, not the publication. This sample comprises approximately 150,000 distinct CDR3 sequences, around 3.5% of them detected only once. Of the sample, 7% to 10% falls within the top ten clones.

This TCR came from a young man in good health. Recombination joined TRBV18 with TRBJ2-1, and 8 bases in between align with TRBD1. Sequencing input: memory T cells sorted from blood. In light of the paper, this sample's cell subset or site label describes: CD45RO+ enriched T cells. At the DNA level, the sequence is TGTGCCAGCCTTTACGACAGGGGCTCCAATGAGCAGTTCTTC. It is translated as CASLYDRGSNEQFF.